What follows are 32 T cell receptor beta chains derived from one specimen sequenced in a study of early T cells in non-severe SARS-CoV-2 infection. TCRdb ran MiXCR on the 5' RACE reads and lists one entry per CDR3 protein. There are 25,000 to 30,000 distinct CDR3 sequences in the sample; about 4% occur only once, and around 4.2% lies in the top ten. Sequencing was carried out using whole blood. Receptors originate from an adult who was a healthcare worker with PCR-confirmed SARS-CoV-2 infection or an uninfected control (not recorded which).

This clonotype was observed at least ten times. The chain links TRBV9 to TRBJ2-3, with D perhaps given as TRBD1 or TRBD2 (5 bases each). CDR1 is SGDLS and CDR2 is YYNGEE in the germline V gene. The CDR3 consists of 15 residues. The V end lost 6 bases, the J end lost 0 bases, and 14 bases lay between the germline ends. The DNA of the CDR3 is TGTGCCAGCACCCCCGGAGGACACAGCACAGATACGCAGTATTTT. Amino acid sequence: CASTPGGHSTDTQYF.

This clonotype was counted many times. The V call is TRBV28, the J call TRBJ2-7, with TRBD1 matching over 9 bases. The V gene end was trimmed by 4 bases and the J gene end by 0 bases; junction bases not matched to a gene: 7. Germline V gives CDR1 MDHEN, CDR2 SYDVKM. The CDR3 sequence is 16 residues long. CDR3 sequence (DNA): TGTGCCAGCAGTTCCATGGACAGGGGAAGCTCCTACGAGCAGTACTTC. It yields the protein CASSSMDRGSSYEQYF.

This clonotype was counted only a few times. This chain uses TRBV6-5 with TRBJ2-2; D unresolved. V dropped 6 bases and J dropped 1 base, with 6 bases sitting between them. The CDR3 is 13 amino acids. Germline V lookup: CDR1 MNHEY, CDR2 SVGAGI. CDR3 nucleotide sequence: TGTGCCAGCAGGTCCGAGAACACCGGGGAGCTGTTTTTT. This sequence encodes CASRSENTGELFF.

This clonotype appeared many times. The rearrangement links TRBV5-1 to TRBJ2-7; D is ambiguous. Germline values: CDR1 SGHRS, CDR2 YFSETQ. The V and J ends lost 0 bases and 5 bases respectively, with 15 bases between them. The CDR3 totals 15 residues. Here the CDR3 DNA reads TGCGCCAGCAGCTTGGGACCTCCCTTCTCGGACGAGCAGTACTTC. It codes for CASSLGPPFSDEQYF.

This clonotype was counted at least ten times. V usage is TRBV27 and J usage is TRBJ1-2, with D hard to call. CDR1 is MNHEY and CDR2 is SMNVEV in the germline V gene (reference sequence). V lost 0 bases, J lost 5 bases, and 16 bases lay in between. This CDR3 contains 16 residues. This chain's CDR3 is CASSLSGGLSRYGYTF. CDR3 nucleotides: TGTGCCAGCAGTTTATCGGGCGGGCTGTCGCGATATGGCTACACCTTC.

This clonotype came up many times. The genes are TRBV14 and TRBJ2-3, with TRBD2 matching 12 bases. Germline V CDR1 and CDR2: SGHDN, FVKESK. The V and J ends lost 4 bases and 0 bases, in that order; junction bases with no gene match: 8. The CDR3 is made up of 18 amino acids. CDR3 residues: CASSPYYTSGGSTDTQYF. The CDR3 DNA reads as TGTGCCAGCAGCCCCTATTACACTAGCGGGGGGAGCACAGATACGCAGTATTTT.

The CDR3 loop is CASSQPDIYSSYNEQFF. In nucleotides, the CDR3 is TGTGCCAGCAGTCAGCCCGACATTTACAGCTCCTACAATGAGCAGTTCTTC. This chain uses TRBV27 with TRBJ2-1; D is undetermined. Trimming pared 5 bases from V and 0 bases from J, leaving 17 bases between. The CDR3 spans 17 residues. Per the germline V gene, CDR1 is MNHEY and CDR2 is SMNVEV (reference sequence).

The chain carries TRBV10-3 and TRBJ2-7, with 8 positions matching TRBD2. Germline CDR1 and CDR2: ENHRY and SYGVKD. The CDR3 is made up of 15 amino acids. V was clipped by 2 bases and J by 6 bases; unmatched bases: 9. CDR3 nucleotides: TGTGCCATCAGTGAGCCTACAGCGGGAGAAGGCGAGCAGTACTTC. The encoded protein is CAISEPTAGEGEQYF.

This clonotype occurred many times. CDR3 in DNA: TGTGCCAGCAGCTCCTCCCCGGGACTAGTGAATGAGCAGTTCTTC. Translating it yields CASSSSPGLVNEQFF. The rearrangement links TRBV7-3 to TRBJ2-1, with 8 bases lining up with TRBD2. Germline CDR1 reads SGHTA; CDR2 reads FQGTGA. CDR3 length equals 15 residues. Trimming took 4 bases from V and 7 from J; bases not matched to a gene: 9.

This clonotype was recorded at least ten times. V and J are TRBV12-5 and TRBJ1-1; maybe TRBD1 (5 bases). This CDR3 is built from 14 residues. Per the germline V gene, CDR1 is LGHNT and CDR2 is FRNRAP. Trimming shortened V by 7 bases and J by 4 bases, and 16 bases separated the two germline ends. The DNA of the CDR3 is TGTGCTAGTGTAAGGGACTCCCGAGCCACTGAAGCTTTCTTT. Amino acids: CASVRDSRATEAFF.

As for this clonotype: This clone may be a read error of a much larger clone one base away. The chain carries TRBV18 and TRBJ1-1; D gene unclear. Germline V gene sequence: CDR1 KGHSH, CDR2 LQKENI. The CDR3 has 12 residues. The V end lost 5 bases, the J end lost 9 bases, and 13 bases lay between the germline ends. As DNA, the CDR3 is TGTGCCAGCTCAGCTGAACGGTCTAAAGCTTTCTTT. The encoded protein is CASSAERSKAFF.

The chain couples TRBV4-1 to TRBJ1-4, with 7 positions matching TRBD1. The CDR3 loop spans 16 amino acids. Germline V gene data show CDR1 as MGHRA and CDR2 as YSYEKL. The V gene end was trimmed by 5 bases and the J gene end by 0 bases; junction bases not matched to a gene: 6. As DNA, the CDR3 is TGCGCCAGCAGCTCCTACGGGACAGCAACTAATGAAAAACTGTTTTTT. Translated, it gives CASSSYGTATNEKLFF.

This clonotype was observed at least ten times. The chain joins TRBV28 to TRBJ2-7; weak D call: TRBD1 (6 bases). Germline CDR1 reads MDHEN; CDR2 reads SYDVKM. The CDR3 spans 15 residues. Trimming removed 7 bases from V and 4 bases from J, with 20 bases in between. In DNA, the CDR3 is TGTGCCAGCATGTTCCCGGGACAACAAACTTACGAGCAGTACTTC. Amino acids: CASMFPGQQTYEQYF.

This clonotype occurred many times. The chain's CDR3 is CASSLSGGNQPQHF. The DNA of the CDR3 is TGTGCCAGCAGTTTATCAGGGGGGAATCAGCCCCAGCATTTT. The chain uses TRBV27 and TRBJ1-5; the D gene is possibly TRBD1 (6 bases). V was cut by 0 bases and J by 4 bases, with 7 bases left in between. Germline values: CDR1 MNHEY, CDR2 SMNVEV (reference sequence). CDR3 length equals 14 residues.

This clonotype was seen many times. V usage is TRBV10-3 and J usage is TRBJ2-5; D tentatively reads TRBD1 or TRBD2 (5 bases each). Trimming cost V 2 bases and J 5 bases, with 9 bases left between them. CDR3 size: 13 residues. Germline CDR1 ENHRY, CDR2 SYGVKD. CDR3 nucleotides: TGTGCCATCAGTGAGGAGGGGACGGAGACCCAGTACTTC. Translating it yields CAISEEGTETQYF.

This chain joins TRBV12-3 or TRBV12-4 and TRBJ2-7; weak D call: TRBD2 (5 bases). The V end was cut by 3 bases, the J end by 3 bases, with 6 bases between. This CDR3 comprises 12 residues. CDR3 residues: CASSFGNYEQYF. The CDR3 DNA is TGTGCCAGCAGTTTCGGGAACTACGAGCAGTACTTC.

This clonotype was seen repeatedly, ten times or more. The chain links TRBV11-2 to TRBJ1-4; TRBD1 is a possible D gene (5 bases). The V end lost 1 base, the J end lost 9 bases, and 18 bases lay between the germline ends. The CDR3 length is 16 residues. Per the germline V gene, CDR1 is SGHAT and CDR2 is FQNNGV. The CDR3 sequence is CASSLVHRQGGKKLFF. DNA for the CDR3: TGTGCCAGCAGCTTAGTTCATCGGCAGGGCGGGAAAAAACTGTTTTTT.

This clonotype has at least ten counts. This chain links TRBV19 with TRBJ2-1; D is uncertain. The CDR3 is 15 amino acids. Germline CDR1 reads LNHDA; CDR2 reads SQIVND (reference sequence). V was trimmed by 6 bases and J by 6 bases, leaving 18 bases between them. DNA of the CDR3: TGTGCCAGTAGAAAACCCGACACAACGGGCAATGAGCAGTTCTTC. Translation gives CASRKPDTTGNEQFF.

This clonotype was observed at least ten times. The J gene is TRBJ2-7, the V gene TRBV11-2, with D unclear. CDR1 is SGHAT and CDR2 is FQNNGV in the germline V gene. Trimming removed 8 bases at V and 1 base at J, with 15 bases between. CDR3 length: 14 amino acids. CDR3 sequence (DNA): TGTGCCAGCCGTGACGGGCGGTTGTCCTACGAGCAGTACTTC. It encodes CASRDGRLSYEQYF.

This clonotype was seen repeatedly, ten times or more. The chain has TRBV9 and TRBJ2-7; D remains unclear. Trimming took off 0 bases at V and 2 bases at J, with 9 bases between the two ends. Looked up from germline, CDR1 is SGDLS and CDR2 is YYNGEE. CDR3 length: 14 residues. The chain's CDR3 is CASSVEIGPYEQYF. DNA for the CDR3: TGTGCCAGCAGCGTAGAGATAGGCCCCTACGAGCAGTACTTC.

The rearrangement uses TRBV21-1 and TRBJ2-3. TRBV21-1 is tagged as a pseudogene. The CDR3 loop spans 14 amino acids. The CDR3 sequence: CASRWSSSTDTQYF. The CDR3 DNA is TGTGCCAGCAGGTGGAGTTCTAGCACAGATACGCAGTATTTT.

This clonotype was seen only a few times. The genes are TRBV4-2 and TRBJ2-7; 11 nucleotides align to TRBD2. The length of the CDR3 is 18 residues. V lost 0 bases and J lost 7; bases outside the gene matches: 14. In germline, CDR1 is LGHNA, CDR2 YNFKEQ. The CDR3 coding sequence is TGTGCCAGCAGCCAAGATCGACTAGCGGGAACTTTTGTGGGTGAGCAGTACTTC. This sequence encodes CASSQDRLAGTFVGEQYF.

This clonotype was recorded many times. This chain links TRBV2 with TRBJ2-3; D is tentatively TRBD1 or TRBD2 (5 bases each). The CDR3 is 15 residues long. V was clipped by 4 bases and J by 2 bases, with 13 bases between them. CDR1 SNHLY and CDR2 FYNNEI come from the germline V gene. CDR3 nucleotides: TGTGCCAGCAGTGGGTCGGGGCGGATCACAGATACGCAGTATTTT. It codes for CASSGSGRITDTQYF.

This clonotype was detected many times. This chain links TRBV11-2 with TRBJ2-7; tentatively, D is TRBD2 (5 bases). This CDR3 has 15 residues. The V end lost 2 bases, the J end lost 6 bases, and 17 bases lay between the germline ends. The germline gives CDR1 SGHAT, CDR2 FQNNGV. The CDR3: CASSLPIPRGGEQYF. The CDR3 DNA is TGTGCCAGCAGCTTACCCATCCCCCGGGGTGGCGAGCAGTACTTC.

The sample holds many counts of this clonotype. The CDR3 DNA reads TGTGCCAGCACTAGAGATTCTAACTATGGCTACACCTTC. The encoded protein is CASTRDSNYGYTF. V and J are TRBV2 and TRBJ1-2; no reliable D call. Trimming removed 7 bases from V and 0 bases from J, with 9 bases in between. This CDR3 has 13 amino acids. Germline assignment: CDR1 SNHLY and CDR2 FYNNEI.

The gene calls are TRBV7-9 and TRBJ2-7; 9 bases agree with TRBD1. V gave up 5 bases and J gave up 4 bases; unmatched junction bases: 6. The CDR3 length is 14 residues. CDR1 and CDR2 (germline): SEHNR, FQNEAQ (reference sequence). Written as DNA, the CDR3 is TGTGCCAGCAGCCCCGGGACAGGGCGGTACGAGCAGTACTTC. Residues: CASSPGTGRYEQYF.

The chain has TRBV29-1 and TRBJ2-5; 9 nucleotides align to TRBD1. Germline-derived CDR1 and CDR2 are SQVTM and ANQGSEA. This CDR3 has 13 residues. After removal of 5 bases from V and 5 bases from J, the junction contained 6 bases not matched to a gene. In DNA form, the CDR3 reads TGCAGCGTTTTCCGGACAGGGGCGGAGACCCAGTACTTC. Translation gives CSVFRTGAETQYF.

This clonotype was observed at least ten times. The chain uses TRBV28 and TRBJ2-7, with D maybe TRBD1 (6 bases). This CDR3 has 15 residues. CDR1 MDHEN and CDR2 SYDVKM come from the germline V gene. Deletions cut 6 bases from V and 0 bases from J, with 15 bases between. CDR3 protein: CASRAGTPSSYEQYF. CDR3 DNA sequence: TGTGCCAGCAGGGCCGGGACACCGAGCTCCTACGAGCAGTACTTC.

In this sample, this clonotype is medium-sized. The CDR3 is CASSEQGYEQYF. The CDR3 nucleotides are TGTGCCAGCAGCGAACAGGGGTACGAGCAGTACTTC. The chain joins TRBV12-3 or TRBV12-4 to TRBJ2-7; 7 bases map to TRBD1. The J segment lost 4 bases and the V segment lost 6 bases, leaving 3 bases of the junction unmatched. The CDR3 loop spans 12 amino acids.

This clonotype was picked up many times. The chain employs TRBV5-1 and TRBJ1-3; D gene uncertain. V was shortened by 0 bases and J by 5 bases, with 3 bases between the two germline ends. Germline-derived CDR1 and CDR2 are SGHRS and YFSETQ. The CDR3 covers 12 residues. The CDR3 coding sequence is TGCGCCAGCAGCTTGGATAGAAACACCATATATTTT. This encodes CASSLDRNTIYF.

The CDR3 here is CASSDRYGYTF. CDR3 in DNA: TGTGCCAGCAGTGACAGATATGGCTACACCTTC. The V call is TRBV6-4, the J call TRBJ1-2; unclear D gene. V gave up 2 bases and J gave up 5 bases, with 3 bases separating them. Germline values: CDR1 MRHNA, CDR2 SNTAGT. CDR3 size: 11 residues.

This clonotype has ten or more counts. The CDR3, as DNA: TGTGCCAGCAGCCTCCGAGCGGGAGCCTACAATGAGCAGTTCTTC. Amino acids: CASSLRAGAYNEQFF. The rearrangement joins TRBV7-3 to TRBJ2-1, with 8 bases aligning to TRBD2. V trimming: 5 bases; J trimming: 2 bases; junction bases outside the gene matches: 5. This CDR3 is 15 amino acids long. Germline V gene data show CDR1 as SGHTA and CDR2 as FQGTGA.